These T cell receptor beta chains were read from a single sample in a study of blood T cells in healthy people across ages. TCRdb processed the 5' RACE reads anew with MiXCR; each CDR3 protein has one entry. The top ten hold 18% of the sample, which has over a million distinct CDR3 sequences, roughly 45% seen once. Specimen: blood. These receptors were obtained from a woman aged 55-70 years in good health. Each CDR3 is given with its conserved first and last residue. D genes are given only for firm matches. The size entry is marked missing in some rows and otherwise reads once, few, many or a size class.

CDR3 DNA	CDR3 protein	V gene	J gene	D gene	clone size	CDR3 length
TGTGCCAGCAAATGGGGGGAAATGGGTGAGCAGTTCTTC	CASKWGEMGEQFF	TRBV6-1	TRBJ2-1	-	few	13
TGCAGTGCTAGAGATTTAGGACTAGCGTACAATGAGCAGTTCTTC	CSARDLGLAYNEQFF	TRBV20-1	TRBJ2-1	TRBD2	-	15
TGTGCCAGCAGCTTATCCCCCGGGACAGACATCTACAATGAGCAGTTCTTC	CASSLSPGTDIYNEQFF	TRBV7-3	TRBJ2-1	TRBD1	-	17
TGTGCCAGCAGTAATCCGGGACCAACATCCGAGCAGTACTTC	CASSNPGPTSEQYF	TRBV6-2/TRBV6-3	TRBJ2-7	-	-	14
TGTGCCAGCAGTGCCCACCTCGGGACCGCGGCACTCGGGCAGTACTTC	CASSAHLGTAALGQYF	TRBV27	TRBJ2-5	-	-	16
TGTGCCAGCAGACGGGGACAGGGGGCTTCCTACGAGCAGTACTTC	CASRRGQGASYEQYF	TRBV27	TRBJ2-7	TRBD1	-	15
TGTGCCAGCAGCCCGTTCCCGCGGGGCAGCTACGAGCAGTACTTC	CASSPFPRGSYEQYF	TRBV14	TRBJ2-7	-	many	15
TGTGCCAGCAGCTTGCTGGCGGGGACCACCGGGGAGCTGTTTTTT	CASSLLAGTTGELFF	TRBV7-2	TRBJ2-2	-	-	15
TGTGCCAGCAGCACTCAAATAGGGAATGAGCAGTTCTTC	CASSTQIGNEQFF	TRBV9	TRBJ2-1	-	-	13
TGCGCCAGCGGGCCGGCTGACGCCTACGAGCAGTACTTC	CASGPADAYEQYF	TRBV10-1	TRBJ2-7	-	-	13
TGTGCCAGCAGTGACCGGCAAAAACAGGGGGCGCGTGAGACCCAGTACTTC	CASSDRQKQGARETQYF	TRBV25-1	TRBJ2-5	TRBD1	-	17
TGTGCCAGCAGTTCTCACGCTAGCTCCTACAATGAGCAGTTCTTC	CASSSHASSYNEQFF	TRBV27	TRBJ2-1	-	-	15
TGCAGTGCTAGAGATGGTTGGCGGGAGGATTACAATGAGCAGTTCTTC	CSARDGWREDYNEQFF	TRBV20-1	TRBJ2-1	TRBD2	-	16
TGTGCCAGCAGCTTCGGGGTAGCGGGAGGGCAATTTCTCTACGAGCAGTACTTC	CASSFGVAGGQFLYEQYF	TRBV3-1	TRBJ2-7	TRBD2	few	18
TGCAGCGCTAAGGGACAGGGAGGGGAGACCCAGTACTTC	CSAKGQGGETQYF	TRBV29-1	TRBJ2-5	TRBD1	few	13
TGTGCCAGCAGCTTAAGCCACGGGGCCAACGTCCTGACTTTC	CASSLSHGANVLTF	TRBV7-3	TRBJ2-6	-	few	14
TGTGCCAGCAGCCTATCGGGAGAGGGCTATGGCTACACCTTC	CASSLSGEGYGYTF	TRBV7-9	TRBJ1-2	-	-	14
TGTGCCAGCAGCCAGGGAAGCTCCTACAATGAGCAGTACTTC	CASSQGSSYNEQYF	TRBV7-2	TRBJ2-7	-	-	14
TGTGCCAGCAGCCGGGGGGAGCGATCCCGAGGGGAGCTGTTTTTT	CASSRGERSRGELFF	TRBV4-2	TRBJ2-2	-	-	15
TGTGCCAGCACCAATGGGGGGACAGCATACGAGCAGTACTTC	CASTNGGTAYEQYF	TRBV12-3/TRBV12-4	TRBJ2-7	-	-	14
TGTGCCAGCAGTTTAGGACTGAATGAAAAACTGTTTTTT	CASSLGLNEKLFF	TRBV12-3/TRBV12-4	TRBJ1-4	-	-	13
TGTGCCATCAGCCTGGGACAGGGGACAGATACGCAGTATTTT	CAISLGQGTDTQYF	TRBV10-3	TRBJ2-3	TRBD1	-	14
TGTGCCAGCAGGGCCTCGGGGGACGAGCAGTACTTC	CASRASGDEQYF	TRBV7-6	TRBJ2-7	-	once	12
TGTGCCAGCAGTAACGGACAGGGGATCTTCCTACAAGAGACCCAGTACTTC	CASSNGQGIFLQETQYF	TRBV12-3/TRBV12-4	TRBJ2-5	TRBD1	-	17
TGTGCCAGCAGCCCTAGCGGGAGGACCCAGTACTTC	CASSPSGRTQYF	TRBV12-3/TRBV12-4	TRBJ2-5	TRBD2	-	12